Listed below are T cell receptor beta chains from one sample, sequenced in a study of control samples from healthy donors and cancer patients. Clones were read by immunoSEQ multiplex PCR, and TCRdb kept only the in-frame ones, dropping some. The sample shows about 130,000 clones, approximately 90% of them seen only once. Source material: blood. The receptor source for this set is a man aged 18-30 years in good health. Each CDR3 is given with its conserved first and last residue.

j_gene,v_gene,CDR3aa
TRBJ2-3,TRBV10-3,CAILEGQGRDTQYF
TRBJ1-6,TRBV7-2,CASSLGISPLHF
TRBJ2-1,TRBV2,CASRDGRGGDNEQFF
TRBJ2-7,TRBV6-5,CASLGTSSYEQYF
TRBJ2-2,TRBV9,CASSVLQGAGGELFF
TRBJ2-3,TRBV18,CASSPSGTSGPSTDTQYF
TRBJ2-2,TRBV30,CAWSLGQYTGELFF
TRBJ2-2,TRBV7-8,CASSPEGMRTGELFF
TRBJ2-7,TRBV6-5,CATQSHPNSYEQYF
TRBJ2-7,TRBV5-4,CASSLLPYEQYF
TRBJ1-2,TRBV24-1,CATSDWNKTCSNYGYTF
TRBJ1-1,TRBV19,CASSTVMNTEAFF
TRBJ1-1,TRBV18,CASSRKILGPNTEAFF
TRBJ1-6,TRBV3-1/TRBV3-2,CASSQDAPGKNSPLHF
TRBJ2-7,TRBV4-1,CASSRTLGTSGAYEQYF
TRBJ2-1,TRBV7-8,CASSLVQGLPYNEQFF
TRBJ1-2,TRBV6-5,CASKKDGSYGYTF
TRBJ1-5,TRBV18,CASSPRGNQPQHF
TRBJ1-2,TRBV5-1,CASSSTGGNYGYTF
TRBJ1-1,TRBV7-3,CASSPGVRNTEAFF
TRBJ2-3,TRBV6-6,CASRALSGGAVDTQYF
TRBJ2-7,TRBV25-1,CASSEYGGQGNSYEQYF
TRBJ2-7,TRBV30,CAWTRSYGGYEQYF
TRBJ2-3,TRBV2,CASSTGLDWDTQYF
TRBJ1-6,TRBV5-6,CASSQLDRANSPLHF
TRBJ1-4,TRBV5-6,CASSLLGEGEKLFF